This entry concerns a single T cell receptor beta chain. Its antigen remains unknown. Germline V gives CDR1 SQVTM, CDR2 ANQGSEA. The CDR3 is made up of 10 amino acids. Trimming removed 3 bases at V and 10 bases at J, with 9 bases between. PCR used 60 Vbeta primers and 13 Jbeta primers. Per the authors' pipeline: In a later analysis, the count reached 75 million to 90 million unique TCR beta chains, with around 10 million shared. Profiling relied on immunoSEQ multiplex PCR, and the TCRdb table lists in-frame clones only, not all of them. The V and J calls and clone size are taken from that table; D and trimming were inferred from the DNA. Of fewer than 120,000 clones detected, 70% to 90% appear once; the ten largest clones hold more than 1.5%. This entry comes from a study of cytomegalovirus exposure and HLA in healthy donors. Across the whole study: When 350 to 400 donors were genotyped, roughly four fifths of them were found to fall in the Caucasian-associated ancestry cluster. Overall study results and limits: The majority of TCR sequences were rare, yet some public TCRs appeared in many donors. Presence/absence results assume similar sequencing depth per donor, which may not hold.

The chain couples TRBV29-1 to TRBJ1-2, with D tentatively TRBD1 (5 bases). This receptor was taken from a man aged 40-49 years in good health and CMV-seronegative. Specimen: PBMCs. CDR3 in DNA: TGCAGCGTTGATACAGGTACCTACACCTTC. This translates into CSVDTGTYTF.